The clone carrying this TCR beta chain was detected a few times. This entry belongs to a study of cytomegalovirus exposure and HLA in healthy donors. V lost 2 bases, J lost 4 bases, and 11 bases lay in between. CDR1 SEHNR and CDR2 FQNEAQ come from the germline V gene (reference sequence). The CDR3 extends over 14 amino acids. Primers: 60 Vbeta forward and 13 Jbeta reverse. Per the study methods: About 88 million unique TCR beta chains, about 11 million of them shared, were counted by a later analysis. Clones were sequenced by immunoSEQ multiplex PCR, and TCRdb holds only the in-frame ones, with some missing. V and J calls plus clone size are reproduced from that table; the DNA served to infer D and trimming. The sample includes approximately 100,000 clones, around 66% of them seen just once.

The sequenced sample was PBMCs. The receptor was isolated from a man aged 25 to 40 in good health and CMV-seronegative. The rearrangement links TRBV7-9 to TRBJ2-5; weak D call: TRBD2 (6 bases). The CDR3 region has the DNA TGTGCCAGCAGCTTATTCACTAGCCGAGAGACCCAGTACTTC. This gives the protein CASSLFTSRETQYF.